This TCR beta chain was retrieved from a study of T cells after yellow fever vaccination. Turning to the study itself: Fractions containing few cells were prepared with SMART-Seq v4 Ultra Low Input.

The germline V gene encodes CDR1 SEHNR and CDR2 FQNEAQ (reference sequence). This CDR3 region has 14 residues. V shed 5 bases and J shed 2 bases, with 11 bases lying between them. TCRdb used MiXCR to reprocess the 5' RACE reads, holding one entry per CDR3 protein. The table shows 620,000 or so distinct CDR3 sequences, with roughly a sixth occurring only once. Regarding this clonotype: Its specificity is unknown.

Regarding the study as a whole: A weaker secondary response peaked on day 5, the primary on day 15. Overlap between CD4 and CD8 compartments was detected for a small share of clonotypes. Post-booster repertoires contained most primary-vaccination clones again (96% CD4, approximately 86% CD8).

The sequencing here drew on PBMCs, taken around 5 days after the first yellow fever vaccination. The receptor was isolated from a man younger than 30 who received the YFV17D yellow fever vaccine. The chain links TRBV7-9 to TRBJ2-3, with D possibly being TRBD1 (6 bases). CDR3 in DNA: TGTGCCAGCAGCGAGGGGGTTCTCACAGATACGCAGTATTTT. This sequence encodes CASSEGVLTDTQYF.